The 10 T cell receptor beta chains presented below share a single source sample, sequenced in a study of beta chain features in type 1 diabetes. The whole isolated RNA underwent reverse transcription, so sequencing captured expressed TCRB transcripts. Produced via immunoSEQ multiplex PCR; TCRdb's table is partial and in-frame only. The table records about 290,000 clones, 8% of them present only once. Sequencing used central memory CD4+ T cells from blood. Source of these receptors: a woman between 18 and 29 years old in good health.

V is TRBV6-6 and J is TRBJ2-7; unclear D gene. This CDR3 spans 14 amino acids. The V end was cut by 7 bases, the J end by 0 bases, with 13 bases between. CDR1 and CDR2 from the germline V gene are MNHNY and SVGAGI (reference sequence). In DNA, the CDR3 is TGTGCCAGCACCTCGAGCGCGAGCTCCTACGAGCAGTACTTC. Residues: CASTSSASSYEQYF.

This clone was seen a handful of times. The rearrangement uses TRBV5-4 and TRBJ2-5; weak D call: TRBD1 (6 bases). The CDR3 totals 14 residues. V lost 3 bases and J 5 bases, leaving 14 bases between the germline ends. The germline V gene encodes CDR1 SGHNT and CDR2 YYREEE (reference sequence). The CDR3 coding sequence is TGTGCCAGCAGCTCCAACAGGGACGGGGAGACCCAGTACTTC. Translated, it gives CASSSNRDGETQYF.

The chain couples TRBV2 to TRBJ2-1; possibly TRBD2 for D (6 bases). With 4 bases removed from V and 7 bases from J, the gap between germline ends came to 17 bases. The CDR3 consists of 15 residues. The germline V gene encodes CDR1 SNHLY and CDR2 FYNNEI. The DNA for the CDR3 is TGTGCCAGCAGTGGGGTCGCGGGATGGAAGAATGAGCAGTTCTTC. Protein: CASSGVAGWKNEQFF.

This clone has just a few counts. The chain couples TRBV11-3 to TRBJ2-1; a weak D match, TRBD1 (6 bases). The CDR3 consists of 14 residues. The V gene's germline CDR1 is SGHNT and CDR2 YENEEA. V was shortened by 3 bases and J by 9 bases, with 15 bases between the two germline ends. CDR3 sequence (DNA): TGTGCCAGCAGCTTGACCTCAGGGGTCAGTGAGCAGTTCTTC. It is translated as CASSLTSGVSEQFF.

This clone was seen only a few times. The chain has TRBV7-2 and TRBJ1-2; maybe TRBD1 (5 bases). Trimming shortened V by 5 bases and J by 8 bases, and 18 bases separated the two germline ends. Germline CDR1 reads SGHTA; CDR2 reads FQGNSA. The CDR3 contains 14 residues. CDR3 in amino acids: CASSPRGTAGGYTF. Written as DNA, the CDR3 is TGTGCCAGCAGCCCGCGGGGGACGGCAGGAGGCTACACCTTC.

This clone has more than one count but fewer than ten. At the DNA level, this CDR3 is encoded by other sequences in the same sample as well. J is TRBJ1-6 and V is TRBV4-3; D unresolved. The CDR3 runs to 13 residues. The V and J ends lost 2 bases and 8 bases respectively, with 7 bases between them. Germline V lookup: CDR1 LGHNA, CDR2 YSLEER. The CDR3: CASSQLSDSPLHF. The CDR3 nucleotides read TGCGCCAGCAGCCAACTGTCTGATTCACCCCTCCACTTT.

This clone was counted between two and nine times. In nucleotides, the CDR3 is TGTGCCATCAGTGATCCCAGGGAAGGAGGAAACACCATATATTTT. Translation gives CAISDPREGGNTIYF. The rearrangement joins TRBV10-3 to TRBJ1-3; a possible D gene is TRBD1 (5 bases). CDR1 and CDR2 (germline): ENHRY, SYGVKD. The CDR3 extends over 15 amino acids. V was shortened by 3 bases and J by 4 bases, with 13 bases between the two germline ends.

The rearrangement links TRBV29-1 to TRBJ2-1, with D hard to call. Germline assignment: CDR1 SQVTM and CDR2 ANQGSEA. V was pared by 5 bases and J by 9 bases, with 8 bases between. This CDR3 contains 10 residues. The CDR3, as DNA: TGCAGCGTTTCCACTGGTGAGCAGTTCTTC. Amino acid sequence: CSVSTGEQFF.

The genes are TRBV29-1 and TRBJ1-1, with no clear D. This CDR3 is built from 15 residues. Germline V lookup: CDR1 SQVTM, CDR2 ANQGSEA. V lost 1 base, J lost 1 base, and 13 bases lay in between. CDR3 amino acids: CSVEVARTQNTEAFF. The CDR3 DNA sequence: TGCAGCGTTGAAGTAGCAAGAACTCAGAACACTGAAGCTTTCTTT. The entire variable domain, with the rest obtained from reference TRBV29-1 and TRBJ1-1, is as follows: SAVISQKPSRDICQRGTSLTIQCQVDSQVTMMFWYRQQPGQSLTLIATANQGSEATYESGFVIDKFPISRPNLTFSTLTVSNMSPEDSSIYLCSVEVARTQNTEAFFGQGTRLTVV.

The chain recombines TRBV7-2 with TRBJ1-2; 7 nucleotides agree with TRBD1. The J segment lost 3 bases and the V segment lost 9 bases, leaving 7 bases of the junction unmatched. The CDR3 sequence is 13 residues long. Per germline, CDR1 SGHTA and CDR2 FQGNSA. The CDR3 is CARTRGLDYGYTF. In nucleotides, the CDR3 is TGTGCCAGGACGAGGGGGCTTGACTATGGCTACACCTTC.